This TCR beta chain was sequenced for a study of blood T cell repertoires in COVID-19. On the study more broadly: Samples came from the United States, Italy and Spain, spanning acute and convalescent COVID-19. In each case, the material was cDNA or gDNA derived from T cells, B-cell-depleted T cells, or PBMCs.

V was shortened by 4 bases and J by 1 base, with 13 bases between the two germline ends. There are 15 residues in the CDR3. Germline assignment: CDR1 SGHRS and CDR2 YFSETQ. Authors' data handling: Estimation of nucleated cell counts was performed using reference gene primer amplification. Assay: immunoSEQ multiplex PCR; the TCRdb copy retains only in-frame clones and omits some. The V and J calls and clone size come from that table; D and trimming were worked out from the DNA. The sample yields approximately 110,000 clones, roughly 82% seen once. This receptor was taken from a woman in her thirties or forties with acute or convalescent COVID-19. The rearrangement joins TRBV5-1 to TRBJ2-3; D possibly corresponds to TRBD2 (5 bases). The sequencing input was peripheral blood. For the CDR3, the DNA is TGCGCCAGCAGCCCAGCGACGCGGGGCACAGATACGCAGTATTTT. Residues: CASSPATRGTDTQYF. The complete variable domain, with remaining parts taken from reference TRBV5-1 and TRBJ2-3, reads KAGVTQTPRYLIKTRGQQVTLSCSPISGHRSVSWYQQTPGQGLQFLFEYFSETQRNKGNFPGRFSGRQFSNSRSEMNVSTLELGDSALYLCASSPATRGTDTQYFGPGTRLTVL.